This T cell receptor beta chain stems from a study of beta chain features in type 1 diabetes. Regarding the study as a whole: Sequencing used cDNA, and cells with high TCR expression could therefore be over-represented. Type 1 diabetes patients showed a moderate but significant shortening of TCRB CDR3s in all four CD4+ subsets.

Averaging roughly 120 mL, one heparinised blood draw was given by each donor. Expressed TCRB transcripts got sequenced, as all isolated RNA was reverse transcribed. Clones were sequenced by immunoSEQ multiplex PCR, and TCRdb holds only the in-frame ones, with some missing. The table lists 600,000 to 700,000 clones, about an eighth of them singletons, with more than 0.1% in the top ten. This clone was picked up a small number of times. Its antigen remains unknown. The CDR3 is 13 amino acids. The J segment lost 2 bases and the V segment lost 8 bases, leaving 2 bases of the junction unmatched. The V gene's germline CDR1 is SEHNR and CDR2 FQNEAQ (reference sequence).

This clonotype was obtained from a man aged 25 to 40 with type 1 diabetes. Specimen: naive CD4+ T cells from blood. J is TRBJ2-3 and V is TRBV7-9, with TRBD1 identical over 9 bases. The CDR3 bases are TGTGCCAGCGGGACAGGGAACACAGATACGCAGTATTTT. Protein product: CASGTGNTDTQYF.